This T cell receptor beta chain comes out of a study of cytomegalovirus exposure and HLA in healthy donors. On the study more broadly: In an early release, HLA-typed donors contributed tens of millions of unique TCR sequences.

Study outcomes and limitations: Donors were assumed by presence/absence analyses to have roughly uniform sequencing depth. Information on immune exposure was restricted to one variable (CMV serostatus).

PCR amplification relied on 60 Vbeta primers (plus 13 Jbeta primers). Sequencing was performed with immunoSEQ multiplex PCR; in TCRdb, only in-frame clones are kept and a portion is missing. The table has 300,000 or so clones, around four fifths seen once; the top ten hold more than 1.5%. Concerning this clone: Its specificity is unknown.

This clonotype originated in a woman aged 40 to 50 in good health and CMV-seropositive. Material: PBMCs.

CDR3: CAIHWDSHGSYGYTF. The CDR3 DNA sequence: TGTGCCATACATTGGGACAGTCACGGAAGCTATGGCTACACCTTC. The chain links TRBV10-3 to TRBJ1-2; 7 bases align to TRBD1. J lost 4 bases, V lost 9 bases, and 14 bases had no gene match. The CDR3 consists of 15 residues. Germline lookup yields CDR1 ENHRY and CDR2 SYGVKD.